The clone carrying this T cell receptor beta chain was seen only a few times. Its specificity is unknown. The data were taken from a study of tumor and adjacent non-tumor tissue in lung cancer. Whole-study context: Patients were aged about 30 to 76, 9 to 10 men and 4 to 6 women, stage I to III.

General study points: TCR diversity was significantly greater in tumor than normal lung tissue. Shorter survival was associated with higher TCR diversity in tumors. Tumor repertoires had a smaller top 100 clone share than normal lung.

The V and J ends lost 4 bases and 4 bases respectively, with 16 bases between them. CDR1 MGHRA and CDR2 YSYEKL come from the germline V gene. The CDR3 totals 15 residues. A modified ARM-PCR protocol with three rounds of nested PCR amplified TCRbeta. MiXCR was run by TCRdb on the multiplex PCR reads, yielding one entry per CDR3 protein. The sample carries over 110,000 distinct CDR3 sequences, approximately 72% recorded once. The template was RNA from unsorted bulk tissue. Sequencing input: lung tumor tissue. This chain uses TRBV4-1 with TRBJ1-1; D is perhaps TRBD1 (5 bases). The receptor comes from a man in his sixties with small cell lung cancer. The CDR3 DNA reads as TGCGCCAGCAGCCGGGAAGCAGGGAGGAGCACTGAAGCTTTCTTT. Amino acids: CASSREAGRSTEAFF.